This T cell receptor beta chain was obtained from a study of blood T cell repertoires in COVID-19. Study information: The United States, Italy and Spain supplied acute and convalescent COVID-19 samples. Nucleic acid was either cDNA or gDNA, and it came from T cells, B-cell-depleted T cells, or PBMCs.

The authors' processing: Counts of nucleated cells, estimated from reference gene primer amplification, were obtained. Sequenced by immunoSEQ multiplex PCR; TCRdb stores in-frame clones only, minus some. That table furnishes V, J and clone size, whereas the DNA furnished D and trimming. This table holds 210,000 or so clones, 75% to 85% found once. Germline trimming cut 1 base from V and 5 bases from J; bases unmatched to any gene: 6. There are 16 residues in the CDR3. The germline gives CDR1 LGHDT, CDR2 YNNKEL (reference sequence). Seattle patients were enrolled while actively infected and followed longitudinally.

The receptor was derived from a woman aged 25 to 39 with COVID-19, enrolled during active disease. Material: peripheral blood. This chain connects TRBV3-1 (or the pseudogene TRBV3-2) to TRBJ2-1, with 9 bases that match TRBD1. The CDR3, as DNA: TGTGCCAGCAGCCAAGTAGGACAGGGGAGAAACAATGAGCAGTTCTTC. Its protein product is CASSQVGQGRNNEQFF.